The clone carrying this TCR beta chain was recorded only once. The entry originates in a study of blood T cell repertoires in COVID-19. CDR3 length: 16 amino acids. Per germline, CDR1 MDHEN and CDR2 SYDVKM. V lost 2 bases to trimming and J lost 8 bases, with 16 bases between them. Assay: immunoSEQ multiplex PCR; the TCRdb copy retains only in-frame clones and omits some. The table has under 300,000 clones, about 85% seen once; the top ten hold about an eighth. This receptor was obtained from a human donor in a cohort sampled during active COVID-19. Material: peripheral blood. The chain combines TRBV28 with TRBJ1-6; no definite D call. The CDR3 DNA follows: TGTGCCAGCAGTTTACCGCTTACAGTCGGGGATTCACCCCTCCACTTT. Its protein product is CASSLPLTVGDSPLHF.